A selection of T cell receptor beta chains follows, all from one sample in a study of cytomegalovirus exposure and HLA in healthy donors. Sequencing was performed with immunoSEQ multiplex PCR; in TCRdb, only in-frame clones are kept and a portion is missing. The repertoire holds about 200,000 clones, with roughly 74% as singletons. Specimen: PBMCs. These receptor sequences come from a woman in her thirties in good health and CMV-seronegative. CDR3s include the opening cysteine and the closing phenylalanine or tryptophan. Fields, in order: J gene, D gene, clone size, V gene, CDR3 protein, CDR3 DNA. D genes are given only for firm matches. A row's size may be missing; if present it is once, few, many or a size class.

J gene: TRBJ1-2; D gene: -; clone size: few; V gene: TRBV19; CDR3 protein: CASRGGGYGYTF; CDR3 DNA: TGTGCCAGTAGGGGAGGCGGCTATGGCTACACCTTC
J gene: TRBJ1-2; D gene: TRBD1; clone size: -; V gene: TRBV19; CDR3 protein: CASSLRGRFYGYTF; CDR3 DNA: TGTGCCAGTAGTCTCAGGGGGCGCTTCTATGGCTACACCTTC
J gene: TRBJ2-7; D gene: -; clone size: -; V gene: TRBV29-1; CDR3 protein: CSVNPGKGDYEQYF; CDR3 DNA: TGCAGCGTAAACCCGGGAAAGGGGGACTACGAGCAGTACTTC
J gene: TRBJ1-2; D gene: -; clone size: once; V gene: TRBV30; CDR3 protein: CAWSAGLGYGYTF; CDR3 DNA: TGTGCCTGGAGTGCGGGACTGGGCTATGGCTACACCTTC
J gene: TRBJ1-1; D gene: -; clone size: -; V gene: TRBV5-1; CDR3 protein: CASNQGGLVRTEAFF; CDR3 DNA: TGCGCCAGCAACCAGGGAGGCCTTGTGCGCACTGAAGCTTTCTTT
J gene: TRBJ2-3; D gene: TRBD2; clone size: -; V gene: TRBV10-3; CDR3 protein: CAISEIAGATDTQYF; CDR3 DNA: TGTGCCATCAGTGAGATAGCGGGGGCCACAGATACGCAGTATTTT
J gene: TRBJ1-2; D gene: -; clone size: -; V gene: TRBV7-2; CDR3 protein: CASSLNREGNGYTF; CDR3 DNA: TGTGCCAGCAGCTTAAACAGGGAGGGGAATGGCTACACCTTC
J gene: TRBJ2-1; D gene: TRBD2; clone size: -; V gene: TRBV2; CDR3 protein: CASSEALRTRVGNEQFF; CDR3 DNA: TGTGCCAGCAGTGAAGCGCTTAGGACTAGGGTTGGCAATGAGCAGTTCTTC
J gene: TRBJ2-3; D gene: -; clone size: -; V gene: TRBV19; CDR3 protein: CASSIIRLEDTDTQYF; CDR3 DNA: TGTGCCAGTAGTATCATCAGGTTGGAGGACACAGATACGCAGTATTTT
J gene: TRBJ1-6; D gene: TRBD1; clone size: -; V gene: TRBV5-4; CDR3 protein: CASSPPGPGTANSPLHF; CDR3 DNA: TGTGCCAGCAGCCCGCCGGGCCCCGGGACAGCAAATTCACCCCTCCACTTT
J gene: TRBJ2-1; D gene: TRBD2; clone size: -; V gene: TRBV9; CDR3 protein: CASSQLAGERNEQFF; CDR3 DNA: TGTGCCAGCAGCCAACTAGCGGGAGAAAGAAATGAGCAGTTCTTC
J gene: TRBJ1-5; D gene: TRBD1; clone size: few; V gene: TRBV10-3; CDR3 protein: CAISESRTGANQPQHF; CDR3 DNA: TGTGCCATCAGTGAGAGCCGGACAGGGGCCAATCAGCCCCAGCATTTT
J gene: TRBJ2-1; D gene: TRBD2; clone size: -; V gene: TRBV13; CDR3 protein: CASSRRTSGRAGWNEQFF; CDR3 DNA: TGTGCCAGCAGCAGGCGGACTAGCGGGAGGGCCGGGTGGAATGAGCAGTTCTTC
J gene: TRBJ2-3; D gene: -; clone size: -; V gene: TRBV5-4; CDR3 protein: CASLASDHTQYF; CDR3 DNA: TGTGCCAGCTTGGCTAGCGATCATACGCAGTATTTT
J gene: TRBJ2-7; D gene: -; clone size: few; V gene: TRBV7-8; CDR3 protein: CASSLAYKYYEQYF; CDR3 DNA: TGTGCCAGCAGCTTAGCGTACAAATACTACGAGCAGTACTTC
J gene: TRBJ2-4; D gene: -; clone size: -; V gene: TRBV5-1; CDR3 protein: CASSLGRAGSGNIQYF; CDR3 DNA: TGCGCCAGCAGCTTGGGTCGGGCAGGGTCTGGCAACATTCAGTACTTC
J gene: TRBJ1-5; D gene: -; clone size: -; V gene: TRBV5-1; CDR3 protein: CASSLEAGSQPQHF; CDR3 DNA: TGCGCCAGCAGCTTGGAAGCAGGGTCACAGCCCCAGCATTTT
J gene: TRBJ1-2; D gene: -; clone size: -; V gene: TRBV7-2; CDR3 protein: CASSPHRVANYGYTF; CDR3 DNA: TGTGCCAGCAGCCCCCACAGGGTCGCTAACTATGGCTACACCTTC
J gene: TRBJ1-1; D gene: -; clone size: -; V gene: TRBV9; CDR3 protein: CASSLNGRGNTEAFF; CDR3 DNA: TGTGCCAGCTCCCTGAATGGGAGGGGGAACACTGAAGCTTTCTTT
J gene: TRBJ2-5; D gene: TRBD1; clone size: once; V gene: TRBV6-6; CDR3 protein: CASTIGQVKETQYF; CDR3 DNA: TGTGCCAGCACTATAGGACAGGTTAAAGAGACCCAGTACTTC
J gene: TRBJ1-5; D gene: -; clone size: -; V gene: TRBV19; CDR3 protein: CASCSGGGGNQPQHF; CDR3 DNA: TGTGCCAGTTGCAGTGGGGGCGGGGGGAATCAGCCCCAGCATTTT
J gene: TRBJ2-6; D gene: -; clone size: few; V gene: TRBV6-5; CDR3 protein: CASSYTWAPGANVLTF; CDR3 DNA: TGTGCCAGCAGTTACACCTGGGCTCCTGGGGCCAACGTCCTGACTTTC
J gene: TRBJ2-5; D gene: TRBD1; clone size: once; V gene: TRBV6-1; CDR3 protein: CASRQTGVSGETQYF; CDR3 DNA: TGTGCCAGCAGACAGACAGGGGTATCAGGGGAGACCCAGTACTTC
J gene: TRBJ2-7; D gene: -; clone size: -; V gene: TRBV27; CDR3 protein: CASSSHLSGHYEQYF; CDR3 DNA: TGTGCCAGCAGTTCCCACCTGAGCGGGCACTACGAGCAGTACTTC
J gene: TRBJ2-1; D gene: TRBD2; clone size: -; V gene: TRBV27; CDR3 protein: CASSLSRTSGGYNEQFF; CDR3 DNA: TGTGCCAGCAGTTTATCGAGGACTAGCGGGGGGTACAATGAGCAGTTCTTC
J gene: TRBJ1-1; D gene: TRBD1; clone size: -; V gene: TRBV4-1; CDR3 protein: CASSRGTGENTEAFF; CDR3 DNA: TGCGCCAGCAGCCGGGGGACAGGGGAGAACACTGAAGCTTTCTTT
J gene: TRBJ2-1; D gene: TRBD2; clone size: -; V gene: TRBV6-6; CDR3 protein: CASSYIRGTTNNEQFF; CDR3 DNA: TGTGCCAGCAGTTATATTAGAGGGACTACCAACAATGAGCAGTTCTTC
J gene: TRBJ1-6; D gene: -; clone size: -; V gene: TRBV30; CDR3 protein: CAWRLGAGRSPLHF; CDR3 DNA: TGTGCCTGGAGGCTGGGGGCCGGTCGATCACCCCTCCACTTT
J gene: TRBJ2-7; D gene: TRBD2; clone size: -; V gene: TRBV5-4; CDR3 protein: CASSLAGRYEQYF; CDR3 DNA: TGTGCCAGCAGCCTAGCGGGAAGATACGAGCAGTACTTC
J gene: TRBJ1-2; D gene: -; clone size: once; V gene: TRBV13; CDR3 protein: CASSSGTQYLNYGYAF; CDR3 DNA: TGTGCCAGCAGCTCGGGGACACAATACCTAAACTATGGCTACGCCTTC
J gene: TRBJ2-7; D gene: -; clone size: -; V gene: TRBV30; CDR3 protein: CAWRGGWGQYF; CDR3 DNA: TGTGCCTGGAGGGGAGGATGGGGGCAGTACTTC